This TCR beta chain appears in the sequencing data of a study of Ad26.COV2.S vaccination and SARS-CoV-2 variants. With 6 bases removed from V and 1 base from J, the gap between germline ends came to 8 bases. The CDR3 consists of 13 residues. Germline assignment: CDR1 SGHRS and CDR2 YFSETQ. Sequencing was performed with immunoSEQ multiplex PCR; in TCRdb, only in-frame clones are kept and a portion is missing. The table has a few hundred thousand clones, more than 70% seen once. The sample's treatment: 19 received Ad26.COV2.S at low or high dose, single or two shots; roughly five received placebo; per-sample allocation not given. At day 63 after the first vaccine or placebo injection, samples were drawn.

The sequenced sample was peripheral blood, obtained in a trial of Ad26.COV2.S vaccine versus placebo. This sequence was found in a person between 18 and 65 years old who received the Ad26.COV2.S COVID-19 vaccine or a placebo. This chain uses TRBV5-1 with TRBJ2-1, with D perhaps TRBD1 (5 bases). The CDR3 DNA reads TGCGCCAGCAAGGCAGGGTCCTACAATGAGCAGTTCTTC. As protein: CASKAGSYNEQFF.